The entry below describes one T cell receptor beta chain. The sample comes from a study of T cells after somatic rescue of genetic block. The assay was immunoSEQ multiplex PCR, and TCRdb's table has in-frame clones only and misses some. The table lists more than 70,000 clones, about nine tenths of them singletons. The CDR3 is made up of 13 amino acids. V was clipped by 5 bases and J by 5 bases, with 13 bases between them. CDR1 is SGHTA, CDR2 FQGTGA, per germline. This chain joins TRBV7-3 and TRBJ2-7; D may be TRBD2 (6 bases). This clonotype was sampled from a woman aged 18-35 years. The sample was peripheral blood mononuclear cells (PBMCs). The CDR3 is CASSPDSGDEQYF. The CDR3 DNA reads as TGTGCCAGCAGCCCGGATTCGGGGGACGAGCAGTACTTC.